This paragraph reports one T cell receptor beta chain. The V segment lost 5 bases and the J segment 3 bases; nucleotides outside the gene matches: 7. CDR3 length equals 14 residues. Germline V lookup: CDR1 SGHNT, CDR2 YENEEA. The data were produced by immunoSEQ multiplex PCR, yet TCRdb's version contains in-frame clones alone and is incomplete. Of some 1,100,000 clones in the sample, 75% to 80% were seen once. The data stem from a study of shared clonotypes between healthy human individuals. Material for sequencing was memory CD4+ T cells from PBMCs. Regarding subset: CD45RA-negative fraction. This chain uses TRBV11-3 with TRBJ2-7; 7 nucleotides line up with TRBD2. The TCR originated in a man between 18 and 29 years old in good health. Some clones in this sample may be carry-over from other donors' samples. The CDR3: CASSARRGNYEQYF. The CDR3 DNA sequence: TGTGCCAGCAGCGCCAGGCGGGGGAACTACGAGCAGTACTTC.